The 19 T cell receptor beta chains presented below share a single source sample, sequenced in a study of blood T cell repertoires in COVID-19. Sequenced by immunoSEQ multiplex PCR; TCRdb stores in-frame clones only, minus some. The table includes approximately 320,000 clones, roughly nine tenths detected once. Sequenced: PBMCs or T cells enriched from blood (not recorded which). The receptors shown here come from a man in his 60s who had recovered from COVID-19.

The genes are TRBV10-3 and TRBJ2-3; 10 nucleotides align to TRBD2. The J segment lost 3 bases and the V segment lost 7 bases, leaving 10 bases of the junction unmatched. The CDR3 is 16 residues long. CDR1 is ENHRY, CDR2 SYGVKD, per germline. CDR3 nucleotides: TGTGCCATCAAGGGTGGGCTAGCGGGAGTGACAGATACGCAGTATTTT. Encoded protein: CAIKGGLAGVTDTQYF.

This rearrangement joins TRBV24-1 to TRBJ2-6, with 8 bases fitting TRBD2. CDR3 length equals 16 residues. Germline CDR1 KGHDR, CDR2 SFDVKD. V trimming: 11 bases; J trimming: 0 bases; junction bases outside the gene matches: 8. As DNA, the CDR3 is TGTGCCAACGACGGGACTAGTATCTCTGGGGCCAACGTCCTGACTTTC. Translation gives CANDGTSISGANVLTF.

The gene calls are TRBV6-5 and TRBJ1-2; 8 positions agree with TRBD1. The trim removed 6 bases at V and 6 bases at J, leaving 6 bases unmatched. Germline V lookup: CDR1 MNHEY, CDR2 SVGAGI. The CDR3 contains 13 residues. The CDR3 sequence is CASRGLRGHGYTF. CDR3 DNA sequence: TGTGCCAGCAGAGGGCTCAGGGGGCATGGCTACACCTTC.

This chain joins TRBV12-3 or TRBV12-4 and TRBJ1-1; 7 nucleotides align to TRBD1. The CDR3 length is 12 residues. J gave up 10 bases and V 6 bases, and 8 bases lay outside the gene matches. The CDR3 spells CASRGDRAGAFF. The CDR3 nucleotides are TGTGCCAGCAGGGGAGACAGGGCCGGAGCTTTCTTT.

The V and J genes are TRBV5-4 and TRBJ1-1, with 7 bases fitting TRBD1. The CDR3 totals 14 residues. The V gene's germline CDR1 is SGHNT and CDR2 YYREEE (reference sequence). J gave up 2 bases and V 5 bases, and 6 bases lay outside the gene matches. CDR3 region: CASRGTADNTEAFF. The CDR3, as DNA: TGTGCCAGCAGGGGGACAGCTGATAACACTGAAGCTTTCTTT. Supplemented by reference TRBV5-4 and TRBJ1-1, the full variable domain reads ETGVTQSPTHLIKTRGQQVTLRCSSQSGHNTVSWYQQALGQGPQFIFQYYREEENGRGNFPPRFSGLQFPNYSSELNVNALELDDSALYLCASRGTADNTEAFFGQGTRLTVV.

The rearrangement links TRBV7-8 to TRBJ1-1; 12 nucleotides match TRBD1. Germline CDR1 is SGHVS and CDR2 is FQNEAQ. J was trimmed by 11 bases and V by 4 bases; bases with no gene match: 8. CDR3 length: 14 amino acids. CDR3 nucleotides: TGTGCCAGCAGCTCCGGGACAGGGGGCTTCGGTGCTTTCTTT. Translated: CASSSGTGGFGAFF.

CDR3 sequence (DNA): TGTGCCAGCAGCAAGAACAGGGGGTACGAGCAGTACTTC. Its translation is CASSKNRGYEQYF. The V and J genes are TRBV7-3 and TRBJ2-7; 8 bases agree with TRBD1. There are 13 residues in the CDR3. The ends lost 5 bases at V and 4 bases at J; junction bases unmatched: 4. Germline V gene lookup returns CDR1 SGHTA and CDR2 FQGTGA.

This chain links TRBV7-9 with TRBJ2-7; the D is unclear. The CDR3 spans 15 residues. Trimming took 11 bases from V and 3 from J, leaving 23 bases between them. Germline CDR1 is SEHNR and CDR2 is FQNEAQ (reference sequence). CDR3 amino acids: CASHPPESGYYEQYF. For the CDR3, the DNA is TGTGCCTCCCACCCCCCCGAGTCAGGCTACTACGAGCAGTACTTC.

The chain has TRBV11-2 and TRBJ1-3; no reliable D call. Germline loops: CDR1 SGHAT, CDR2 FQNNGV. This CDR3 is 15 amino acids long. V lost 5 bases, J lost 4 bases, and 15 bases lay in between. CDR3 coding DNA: TGTGCCAGCAGCGCCACGAGAGGGTCCGGAAACACCATATATTTT. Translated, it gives CASSATRGSGNTIYF.

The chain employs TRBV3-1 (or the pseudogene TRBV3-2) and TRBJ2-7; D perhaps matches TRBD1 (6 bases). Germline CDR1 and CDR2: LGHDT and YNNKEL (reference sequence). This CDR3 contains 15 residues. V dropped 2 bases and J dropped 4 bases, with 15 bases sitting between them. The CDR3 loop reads CASSQTQGVTYEQYF. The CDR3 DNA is TGTGCCAGCAGCCAAACACAGGGAGTGACTTACGAGCAGTACTTC.

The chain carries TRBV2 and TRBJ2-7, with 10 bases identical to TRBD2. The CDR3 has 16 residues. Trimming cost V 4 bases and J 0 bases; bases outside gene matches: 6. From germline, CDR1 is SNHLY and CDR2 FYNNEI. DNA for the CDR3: TGTGCCAGCAGTGTTAGGCTAGCGGGAGTCTCCTACGAGCAGTACTTC. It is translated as CASSVRLAGVSYEQYF.

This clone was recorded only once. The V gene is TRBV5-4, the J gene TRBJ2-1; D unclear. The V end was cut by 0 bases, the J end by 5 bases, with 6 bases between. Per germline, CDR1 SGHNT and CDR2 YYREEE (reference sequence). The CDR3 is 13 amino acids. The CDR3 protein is CASSLDINNEQFF. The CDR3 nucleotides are TGTGCCAGCAGCTTGGACATAAACAATGAGCAGTTCTTC.

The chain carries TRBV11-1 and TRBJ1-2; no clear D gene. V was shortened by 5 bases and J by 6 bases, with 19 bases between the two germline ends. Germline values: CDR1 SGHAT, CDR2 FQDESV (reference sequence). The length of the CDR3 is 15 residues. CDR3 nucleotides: TGTGCCAGCAGCAGTGTCCGAAGTGGGCTCGATGGCTACACCTTC. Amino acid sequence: CASSSVRSGLDGYTF.

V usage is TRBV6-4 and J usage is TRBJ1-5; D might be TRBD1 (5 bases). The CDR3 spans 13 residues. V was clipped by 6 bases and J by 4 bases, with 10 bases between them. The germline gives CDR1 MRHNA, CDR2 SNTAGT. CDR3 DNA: TGTGCCAGCAGCGAAGACAGAAATCAGCCCCAGCATTTT. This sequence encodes CASSEDRNQPQHF.

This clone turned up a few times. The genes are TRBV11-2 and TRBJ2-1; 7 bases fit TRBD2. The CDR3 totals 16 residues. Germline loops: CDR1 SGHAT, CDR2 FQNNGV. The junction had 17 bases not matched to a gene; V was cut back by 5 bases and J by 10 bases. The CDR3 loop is CASSQVRGRARREQFF. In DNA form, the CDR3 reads TGTGCCAGCAGCCAGGTTCGTGGGAGGGCTCGTCGGGAGCAGTTCTTC.

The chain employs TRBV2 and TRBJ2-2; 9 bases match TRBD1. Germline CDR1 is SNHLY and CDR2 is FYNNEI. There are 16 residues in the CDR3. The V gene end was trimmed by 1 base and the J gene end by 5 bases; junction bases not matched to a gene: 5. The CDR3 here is CASSEGDRVGTGELFF. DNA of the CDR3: TGTGCCAGCAGTGAAGGGGACAGGGTTGGGACCGGGGAGCTGTTTTTT.

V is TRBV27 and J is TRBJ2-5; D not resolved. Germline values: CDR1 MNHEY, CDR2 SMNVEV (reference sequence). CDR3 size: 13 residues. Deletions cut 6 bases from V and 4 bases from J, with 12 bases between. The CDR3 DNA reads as TGTGCCAGCAGCCTCGGTATGTCAGAGACCCAGTACTTC. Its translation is CASSLGMSETQYF.

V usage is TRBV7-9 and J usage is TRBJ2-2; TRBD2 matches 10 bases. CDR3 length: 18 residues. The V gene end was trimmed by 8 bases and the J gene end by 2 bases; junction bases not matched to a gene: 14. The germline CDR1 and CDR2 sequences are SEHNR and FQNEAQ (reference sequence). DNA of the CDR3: TGTGCCAGCCCCAGGGCTCCCGGGACTAGCGTTAACACCGGGGAGCTGTTTTTT. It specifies CASPRAPGTSVNTGELFF.

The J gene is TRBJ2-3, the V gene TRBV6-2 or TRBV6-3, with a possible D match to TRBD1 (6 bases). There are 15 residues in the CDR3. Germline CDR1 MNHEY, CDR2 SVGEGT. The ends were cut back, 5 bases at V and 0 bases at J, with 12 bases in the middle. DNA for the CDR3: TGTGCCAGCAGTACCGGGACACCGAGCACAGATACGCAGTATTTT. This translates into CASSTGTPSTDTQYF.